One and the same sample provided the 7 T cell receptor beta chains below, sequenced in a study of beta chain features in type 1 diabetes. Isolated RNA was reverse transcribed in full, so expressed TCRB transcripts were sequenced. Assay used: immunoSEQ multiplex PCR; TCRdb lists only in-frame clones, some missing. The sample has some 360,000 clones, roughly a fifth seen once; the top ten hold under 0.05%. The material sequenced was naive CD4+ T cells from blood. The receptors stem from a woman younger than 30 in good health.

This clone has only a few counts. The chain links TRBV9 to TRBJ2-7; TRBD2 is a possible D gene (5 bases). Per the germline V gene, CDR1 is SGDLS and CDR2 is YYNGEE. V was pared by 3 bases and J by 0 bases, with 22 bases between. The CDR3 spans 18 residues. Here the CDR3 DNA reads TGTGCCAGCAGCGCAACAGCTCAGACTGCGGGTTACTCCTACGAGCAGTACTTC. Amino acids: CASSATAQTAGYSYEQYF.

A few counts support this clone. This sequence joins TRBV2 and TRBJ1-2; 7 bases align to TRBD1. Per germline, CDR1 SNHLY and CDR2 FYNNEI. CDR3 length: 13 amino acids. V shed 8 bases and J 4 bases; nucleotides not matched to a gene: 7. The CDR3 is CASARDSPYGYTF. In DNA form, the CDR3 reads TGTGCCAGCGCTCGGGACAGCCCCTATGGCTACACCTTC.

The chain has TRBV29-1 and TRBJ2-1; 10 nucleotides line up with TRBD2. This CDR3 has 17 amino acids. Germline V gives CDR1 SQVTM, CDR2 ANQGSEA. Germline trimming cut 4 bases from V and 6 bases from J; bases unmatched to any gene: 15. In DNA, the CDR3 is TGCAGCGTTGCTCGGTCTAGCGGGAGACTAACAGGCAATGAGCAGTTCTTC. Protein: CSVARSSGRLTGNEQFF.

The chain uses TRBV30 and TRBJ1-1; D perhaps matches TRBD1 (6 bases). The length of the CDR3 is 13 residues. Trimming pared 4 bases from V and 7 bases from J, leaving 16 bases between. Germline CDR1 is GTSNPN and CDR2 is SVGIG (reference sequence). The CDR3 protein is CAWTRTAVIEAFF. CDR3 DNA sequence: TGTGCCTGGACCCGGACAGCCGTGATTGAAGCTTTCTTT.

This rearrangement joins TRBV18 to TRBJ2-7, with TRBD1 matching 10 bases. The CDR3 totals 16 residues. The J segment lost 4 bases and the V segment lost 4 bases, leaving 10 bases of the junction unmatched. Germline loops: CDR1 KGHSH, CDR2 LQKENI. In DNA, the CDR3 is TGTGCCAGCTCACACCCCAGGACAGGGGGTGCTTACGAGCAGTACTTC. This sequence encodes CASSHPRTGGAYEQYF. The full variable domain, with the rest looked up from reference TRBV18 and TRBJ2-7, is NAGVMQNPRHLVRRRGQEARLRCSPMKGHSHVYWYRQLPEEGLKFMVYLQKENIIDESGMPKERFSAEFPKEGPSILRIQQVVRGDSAAYFCASSHPRTGGAYEQYFGPGTRLTVT.

This clone came up a few times. V usage is TRBV27 and J usage is TRBJ1-4; D perhaps matches TRBD1 (6 bases). Trimming stripped 5 bases from V and 8 bases from J, with 18 bases between. Germline V lookup: CDR1 MNHEY, CDR2 SMNVEV (reference sequence). The CDR3 extends over 15 amino acids. The CDR3 nucleotides read TGTGCCAGCAGTGGTTTGGGGGGGCTAGGGGAAAAACTGTTTTTT. This encodes CASSGLGGLGEKLFF.

This clone was observed a handful of times. V gene TRBV2 combines with J gene TRBJ2-5, with TRBD1 matching over 7 bases. The CDR3 has 13 amino acids. The V gene end was trimmed by 4 bases and the J gene end by 2 bases; junction bases not matched to a gene: 1. Germline CDR1 and CDR2: SNHLY and FYNNEI. The CDR3 DNA reads as TGTGCCAGCAGTGTACAGGGGCAAGAGACCCAGTACTTC. Residues: CASSVQGQETQYF.